A single sample gave rise to the 7 T cell receptor beta chains below, sequenced in a study of shared clonotypes between healthy human individuals. TCRdb's table, derived via immunoSEQ multiplex PCR, lists solely in-frame clones and lacks some. The sample has tens of thousands of clones, 50% to 70% seen once. The sequencing input was memory CD8+ T cells sorted from blood. Subset meaning: CD45RO+ cells pooled with CCR7-negative TemRA cells. The receptors here all came from a man younger than 45 in good health.

This clone was seen only once. The gene calls are TRBV5-1 and TRBJ1-4; D may be TRBD1 (6 bases). V lost 5 bases and J lost 4, with 9 bases in between. Germline V gene lookup returns CDR1 SGHRS and CDR2 YFSETQ. This CDR3 is built from 13 residues. The CDR3 bases are TGCGCCAGCAGGGGGGCAGTTAATGAAAAACTGTTTTTT. Residues: CASRGAVNEKLFF.

This sequence joins TRBV27 and TRBJ1-1; TRBD1 matches 7 bases. V dropped 1 base and J dropped 0; count of bases not matched to a gene: 17. The CDR3 consists of 20 residues. Per germline, CDR1 MNHEY and CDR2 SMNVEV (reference sequence). The CDR3, as DNA: TGTGCCAGCAGTTTATTACAGGGGTCGGGGGGCTTCCTTTTGAACACTGAAGCTTTCTTT. It yields the protein CASSLLQGSGGFLLNTEAFF.

This clone has a handful of counts. The V and J genes are TRBV4-1 and TRBJ2-1, with unresolved D. The CDR3 has 15 amino acids. The ends were cut back, 1 base at V and 10 bases at J, with 17 bases in the middle. Germline lookup yields CDR1 MGHRA and CDR2 YSYEKL. CDR3 coding DNA: TGCGCCAGCAGCCAAGGGTGGTCAGCCGAAAGGGAGCAGTTCTTC. Its protein product is CASSQGWSAEREQFF.

The rearrangement links TRBV7-3 to TRBJ2-1; 10 positions match TRBD2. Per germline, CDR1 SGHTA and CDR2 FQGTGA. The CDR3 is 15 residues long. The ends lost 4 bases at V and 2 bases at J; junction bases unmatched: 2. As DNA, the CDR3 is TGTGCCAGCAGCTCTAGCGGGGGAGCCTACAATGAGCAGTTCTTC. Translated, it gives CASSSSGGAYNEQFF.

This clone has more than one count but fewer than ten. The same CDR3 is also encoded by other DNA sequences in this sample. The chain has TRBV28 and TRBJ2-7; D remains unclear. Trimming removed 6 bases from V and 2 bases from J, with 5 bases in between. The CDR3 has 11 amino acids. CDR1 and CDR2 (germline): MDHEN, SYDVKM. CDR3 in amino acids: CASSSAYEQYF. The CDR3 DNA reads as TGTGCCAGCAGCTCCGCCTACGAGCAGTACTTC.

The chain has TRBV23-1 and TRBJ2-3; 8 nucleotides agree with TRBD2. TRBV23-1 is designated an ORF whose function remains uncertain. This CDR3 is built from 16 residues. V shed 1 base and J 2 bases; nucleotides not matched to a gene: 5. The CDR3 here is CASSQLLSGTTDTQYF. The CDR3, as DNA: TGCGCCAGCAGTCAATTGCTTAGCGGGACCACAGATACGCAGTATTTT.

In nucleotides, the CDR3 is TGTGCCAGCAGTGAAAAGCTGGGTGACGGGACGAACACCGGGGAGCTGTTTTTT. Translating gives CASSEKLGDGTNTGELFF. The chain has TRBV25-1 and TRBJ2-2; possible D gene TRBD2, 5 bases. Germline CDR1 and CDR2: MGHDK and SYGVNS. The CDR3 length is 18 residues. V dropped 2 bases and J dropped 0 bases, with 16 bases sitting between them.